Listed here are 17 T cell receptor beta chains from one sample, sequenced in a study of shared clonotypes between healthy human individuals. Profiling relied on immunoSEQ multiplex PCR, and the TCRdb table lists in-frame clones only, not all of them. Of 190,000 or so clones in the sample, approximately 62% are singletons; the top ten hold 10%. The sequenced sample was memory CD4+ T cells sorted from blood. Specified subset: CD45RA-negative fraction. These receptor sequences come from a man aged 30 to 39 in good health.

The rearrangement joins TRBV12-1 to TRBJ2-7. TRBV12-1 constitutes a pseudogene. This CDR3 region has 12 residues. This chain's CDR3 is CASSRPIYEQYF. The CDR3 DNA is TGTGCCAGCAGCAGACCGATCTACGAGCAGTACTTC.

J is TRBJ1-2 and V is TRBV4-3; D is unresolved. Germline CDR1 LGHNA, CDR2 YSLEER. The germline V and J ends were trimmed by 3 bases and 4 bases, with 15 bases remaining between them. The CDR3 sequence is 15 residues long. As DNA, the CDR3 is TGCGCCAGCAGCCAGGGATTATTAGGGAGCTATGGCTACACCTTC. The encoded protein is CASSQGLLGSYGYTF.

This sequence joins TRBV15 and TRBJ1-2, with D possibly being TRBD1 (5 bases). CDR3 length: 11 residues. Trimming shortened V by 8 bases and J by 4 bases, and 8 bases separated the two germline ends. The germline CDR1 and CDR2 sequences are LNHNV and YYDKDF (reference sequence). CDR3 sequence: CATGASYGYTF. Here the CDR3 DNA reads TGTGCCACCGGGGCTAGCTATGGCTACACCTTC.

The V gene is TRBV6-6, the J gene TRBJ1-1; TRBD1 might be the D (6 bases). There are 16 residues in the CDR3. V lost 0 bases, J lost 0 bases, and 11 bases lay in between. CDR1 is MNHNY, CDR2 SVGAGI, per germline (reference sequence). The CDR3 DNA follows: TGTGCCAGCAGTTACTCGAGGGGGGGAATGAACACTGAAGCTTTCTTT. It translates to CASSYSRGGMNTEAFF.

The V gene is TRBV11-2, the J gene TRBJ2-7, with D unresolved. With 3 bases removed from V and 2 bases from J, the gap between germline ends came to 8 bases. Looked up from germline, CDR1 is SGHAT and CDR2 is FQNNGV. This CDR3 has 13 amino acids. The CDR3 nucleotides are TGTGCCAGCAGCTTGGCTCCAACCTACGAGCAGTACTTC. Translation gives CASSLAPTYEQYF.

The chain joins TRBV6-1 to TRBJ2-1, with 7 bases lining up with TRBD2. The CDR3 is 14 residues long. The ends lost 6 bases at V and 9 bases at J; junction bases unmatched: 11. CDR1 and CDR2 (germline): MNHNS, SASEGT. CDR3 nucleotides: TGTGCCAGCAGGGGGAGCGGGGAGATCGGTGAGCAGTTCTTC. Residues: CASRGSGEIGEQFF.

This clone was picked up one time. This chain links TRBV19 with TRBJ2-1, with 9 nucleotides matching TRBD2. The germline gives CDR1 LNHDA, CDR2 SQIVND (reference sequence). The CDR3 totals 16 residues. The ends lost 3 bases at V and 8 bases at J; junction bases unmatched: 11. CDR3 loop: CASSIIGTSFAYEQFF. The CDR3 coding sequence is TGTGCCAGTAGTATTATCGGGACTAGCTTTGCCTATGAGCAGTTCTTC.

The chain recombines TRBV30 with TRBJ2-7; D is ambiguous. The CDR3 covers 13 residues. V was trimmed by 0 bases and J by 6 bases, leaving 12 bases between them. Germline lookup yields CDR1 GTSNPN and CDR2 SVGIG (reference sequence). CDR3 sequence: CAWSVRVRGEQYF. The CDR3 DNA is TGTGCCTGGAGTGTAAGAGTTAGAGGCGAGCAGTACTTC.

Comment on this clone: The same CDR3 is also encoded by other DNA sequences in this sample. This chain links TRBV7-9 with TRBJ1-1; 8 bases line up with TRBD1. Germline lookup yields CDR1 SEHNR and CDR2 FQNEAQ (reference sequence). V shed 4 bases and J 5 bases; nucleotides not matched to a gene: 3. The CDR3 totals 13 residues. The CDR3 region is CASSSQGGTEAFF. CDR3 coding DNA: TGTGCCAGCAGCTCACAGGGGGGAACTGAAGCTTTCTTT.

The DNA for the CDR3 is TGTGCCAGCAGCAAGGGACCGGGCTACGAGCAGTACTTC. Protein product: CASSKGPGYEQYF. The chain joins TRBV7-7 to TRBJ2-7; D possibly matches TRBD1 or TRBD2 (5 bases each). The germline CDR1 and CDR2 sequences are SSHAT and FNYEAQ (reference sequence). This CDR3 has 13 amino acids. The V and J ends lost 5 bases and 3 bases respectively, with 11 bases between them.

The gene calls are TRBV5-1 and TRBJ2-3, with 10 bases matching TRBD2. The CDR3 contains 16 residues. Germline V gene sequence: CDR1 SGHRS, CDR2 YFSETQ. The V gene end was trimmed by 2 bases and the J gene end by 0 bases; junction bases not matched to a gene: 3. CDR3 bases: TGCGCCAGCAGCTTAGGACTAGCGGAAAGCACAGATACGCAGTATTTT. As protein: CASSLGLAESTDTQYF. Complete variable domain (other parts from reference TRBV5-1 and TRBJ2-3): KAGVTQTPRYLIKTRGQQVTLSCSPISGHRSVSWYQQTPGQGLQFLFEYFSETQRNKGNFPGRFSGRQFSNSRSEMNVSTLELGDSALYLCASSLGLAESTDTQYFGPGTRLTVL.

J is TRBJ1-2 and V is TRBV11-3; TRBD1 is a possible D gene (5 bases). Germline V gene lookup returns CDR1 SGHNT and CDR2 YENEEA. V was clipped by 5 bases and J by 0 bases, with 16 bases between them. The CDR3 has 16 residues. CDR3 region: CASSRTWVTANYGYTF. CDR3 sequence (DNA): TGTGCCAGCAGCAGGACATGGGTTACAGCTAACTATGGCTACACCTTC.

The CDR3 nucleotides are TGTGCCTGGAGTGTCCGGGCGAGGGATACGCAGTATTTT. As protein: CAWSVRARDTQYF. This chain uses TRBV30 with TRBJ2-3, with D unresolved. Germline CDR1 is GTSNPN and CDR2 is SVGIG (reference sequence). Deletions cut 0 bases from V and 6 bases from J, with 10 bases between. This CDR3 comprises 13 residues.

This clone was seen a single time. CDR3 bases: TGTGCAAGTCGCTTTTTAGTCCGTGGCCCCGGGACAGCCTACAATGAGCAGTTCTTC. It encodes CASRFLVRGPGTAYNEQFF. The genes are TRBV12-2 and TRBJ2-1; TRBD1 is the table's D call, not checked against the DNA. TRBV12-2 is designated a pseudogene. The CDR3 has 19 residues.

Relative to its sample, this clone is medium-sized. The chain combines TRBV2 with TRBJ1-1; D is unclear. V shed 4 bases and J shed 4 bases, with 13 bases lying between them. CDR1 SNHLY and CDR2 FYNNEI come from the germline V gene. The CDR3 runs 14 residues. The chain's CDR3 is CASSVLWGSTEAFF. DNA for the CDR3: TGTGCCAGCAGTGTTTTGTGGGGTAGCACTGAAGCTTTCTTT. The variable domain in full, with the rest retrieved from reference TRBV2 and TRBJ1-1, is EPEVTQTPSHQVTQMGQEVILRCVPISNHLYFYWYRQILGQKVEFLVSFYNNEISEKSEIFDDQFSVERPDGSNFTLKIRSTKLEDSAMYFCASSVLWGSTEAFFGQGTRLTVV.

The CDR3 DNA sequence: TGTGCCAGCTCACCTAACAGGGGAAGCTACGAGCAGTACTTC. As protein: CASSPNRGSYEQYF. The chain carries TRBV18 and TRBJ2-7, with 7 bases identical to TRBD1. The CDR3 is 14 residues long. Germline assignment: CDR1 KGHSH and CDR2 LQKENI. The V segment lost 3 bases and the J segment 3 bases; nucleotides outside the gene matches: 5.

V usage is TRBV7-8 and J usage is TRBJ2-3; 7 positions agree with TRBD2. Germline CDR1 is SGHVS and CDR2 is FQNEAQ. The CDR3 length is 14 residues. J gave up 4 bases and V 3 bases, and 4 bases lay outside the gene matches. Here the CDR3 DNA reads TGTGCCAGCAGCTTCAAGACTAGCTCAGATACGCAGTATTTT. Residues: CASSFKTSSDTQYF.